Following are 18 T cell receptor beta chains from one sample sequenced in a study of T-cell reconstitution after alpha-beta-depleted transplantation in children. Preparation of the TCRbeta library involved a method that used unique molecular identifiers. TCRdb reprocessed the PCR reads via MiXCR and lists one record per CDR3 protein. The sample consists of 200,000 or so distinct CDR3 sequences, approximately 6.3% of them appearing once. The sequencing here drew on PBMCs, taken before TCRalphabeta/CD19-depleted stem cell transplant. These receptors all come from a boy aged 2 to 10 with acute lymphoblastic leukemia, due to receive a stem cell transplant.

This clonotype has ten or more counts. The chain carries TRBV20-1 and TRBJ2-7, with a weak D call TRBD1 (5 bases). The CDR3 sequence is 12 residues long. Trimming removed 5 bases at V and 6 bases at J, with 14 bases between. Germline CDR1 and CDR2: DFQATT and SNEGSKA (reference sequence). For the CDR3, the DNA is TGCAGTGCTCTAGAAACAGGTCTCGAGCAGTACTTC. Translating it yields CSALETGLEQYF.

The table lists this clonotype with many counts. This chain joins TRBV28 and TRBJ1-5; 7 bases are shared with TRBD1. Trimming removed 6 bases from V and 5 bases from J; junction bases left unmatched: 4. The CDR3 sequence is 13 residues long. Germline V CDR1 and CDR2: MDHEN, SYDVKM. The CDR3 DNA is TGTGCCAGCAGAAACGACAGGGATCAGCCCCAGCATTTT. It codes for CASRNDRDQPQHF.

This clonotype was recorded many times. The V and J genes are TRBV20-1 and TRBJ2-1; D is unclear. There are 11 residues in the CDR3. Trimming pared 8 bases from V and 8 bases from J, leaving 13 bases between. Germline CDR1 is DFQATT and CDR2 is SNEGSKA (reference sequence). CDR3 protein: CSPPRSDEQFF. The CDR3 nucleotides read TGCAGTCCCCCCAGGTCCGATGAGCAGTTCTTC.

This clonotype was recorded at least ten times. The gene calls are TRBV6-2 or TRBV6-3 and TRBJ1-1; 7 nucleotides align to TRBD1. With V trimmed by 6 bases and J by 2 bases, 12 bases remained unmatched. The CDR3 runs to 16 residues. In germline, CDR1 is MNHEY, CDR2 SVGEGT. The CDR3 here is CASSQDRIRLNTEAFF. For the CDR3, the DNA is TGTGCCAGCAGCCAGGACAGGATTCGATTAAACACTGAAGCTTTCTTT.

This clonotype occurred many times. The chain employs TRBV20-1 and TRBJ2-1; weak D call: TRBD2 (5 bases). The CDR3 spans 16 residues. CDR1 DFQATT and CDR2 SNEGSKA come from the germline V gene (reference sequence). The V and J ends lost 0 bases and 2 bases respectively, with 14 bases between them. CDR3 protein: CSARDRGRAAYNEQFF. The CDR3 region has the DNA TGCAGTGCTAGAGATCGTGGGAGAGCGGCCTACAATGAGCAGTTCTTC.

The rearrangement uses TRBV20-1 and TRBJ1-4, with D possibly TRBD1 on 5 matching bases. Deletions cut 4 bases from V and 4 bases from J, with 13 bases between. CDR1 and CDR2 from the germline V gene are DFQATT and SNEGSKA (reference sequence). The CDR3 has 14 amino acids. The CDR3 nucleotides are TGCAGTGCTAACGAGGGGCAGGGTAATGAAAAACTGTTTTTT. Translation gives CSANEGQGNEKLFF.

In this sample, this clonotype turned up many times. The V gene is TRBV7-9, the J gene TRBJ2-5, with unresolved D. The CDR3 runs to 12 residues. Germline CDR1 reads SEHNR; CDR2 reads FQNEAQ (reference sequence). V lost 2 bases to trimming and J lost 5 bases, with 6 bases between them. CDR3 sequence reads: CASSLSSETQYF. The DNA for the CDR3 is TGTGCCAGCAGCTTATCTTCTGAGACCCAGTACTTC.

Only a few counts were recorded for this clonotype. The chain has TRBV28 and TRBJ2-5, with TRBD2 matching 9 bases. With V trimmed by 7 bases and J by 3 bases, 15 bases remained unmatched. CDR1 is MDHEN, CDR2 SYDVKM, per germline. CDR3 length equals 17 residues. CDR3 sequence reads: CASTPLSGGPGKETQYF. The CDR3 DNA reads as TGTGCCAGCACCCCCCTGAGCGGGGGGCCGGGAAAAGAGACCCAGTACTTC.

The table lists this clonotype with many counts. The DNA for the CDR3 is TGTGCCAGCAGTTTGGGAGGACCCCCCAACGAGCAGTACTTC. Its translation: CASSLGGPPNEQYF. This chain connects TRBV28 to TRBJ2-7, with D possibly being TRBD2 (6 bases). The ends were cut back, 3 bases at V and 5 bases at J, with 14 bases in the middle. Germline CDR1 and CDR2: MDHEN and SYDVKM. This CDR3 is 14 amino acids long.

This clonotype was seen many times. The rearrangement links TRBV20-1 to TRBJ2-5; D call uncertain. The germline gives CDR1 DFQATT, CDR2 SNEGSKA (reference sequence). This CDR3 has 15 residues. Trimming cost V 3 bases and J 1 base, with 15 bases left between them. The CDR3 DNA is TGCAGTGCTAGGGACGGAGACTCCTTCCAAGAGACCCAGTACTTC. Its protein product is CSARDGDSFQETQYF.

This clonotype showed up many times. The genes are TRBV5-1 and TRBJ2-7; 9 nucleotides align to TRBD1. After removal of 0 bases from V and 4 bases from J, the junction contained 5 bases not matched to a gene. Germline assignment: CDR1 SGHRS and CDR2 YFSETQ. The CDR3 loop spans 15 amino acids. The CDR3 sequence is CASSLAGQGVYEQYF. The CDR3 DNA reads TGCGCCAGCAGCTTGGCGGGACAGGGTGTGTACGAGCAGTACTTC.

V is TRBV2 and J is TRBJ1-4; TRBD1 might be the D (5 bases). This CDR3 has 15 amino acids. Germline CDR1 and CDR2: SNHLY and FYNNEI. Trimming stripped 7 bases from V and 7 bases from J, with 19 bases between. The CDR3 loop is CASTEGQRAFEKLFF. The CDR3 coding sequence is TGTGCCAGCACCGAGGGGCAGCGTGCCTTTGAAAAACTGTTTTTT.

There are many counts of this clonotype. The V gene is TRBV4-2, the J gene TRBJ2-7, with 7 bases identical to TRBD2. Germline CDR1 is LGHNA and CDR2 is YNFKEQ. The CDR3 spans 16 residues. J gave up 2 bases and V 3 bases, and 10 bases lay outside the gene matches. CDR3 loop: CASSQTERGKTYEQYF. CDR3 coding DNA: TGTGCCAGCAGCCAGACGGAGCGGGGTAAGACCTACGAGCAGTACTTC.

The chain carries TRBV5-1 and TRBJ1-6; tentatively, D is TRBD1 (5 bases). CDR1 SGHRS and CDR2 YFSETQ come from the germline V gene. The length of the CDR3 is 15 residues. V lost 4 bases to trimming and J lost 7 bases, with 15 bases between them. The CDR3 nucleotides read TGCGCCAGCAGCCCGACCGGGACCGCGAATTCACCCCTCCACTTT. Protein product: CASSPTGTANSPLHF.

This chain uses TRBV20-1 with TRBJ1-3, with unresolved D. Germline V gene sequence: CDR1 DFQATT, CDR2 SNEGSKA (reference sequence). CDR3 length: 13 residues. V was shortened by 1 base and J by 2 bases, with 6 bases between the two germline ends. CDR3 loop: CSARGEPGNTIYF. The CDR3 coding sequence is TGCAGTGCTAGAGGGGAGCCTGGAAACACCATATATTTT.

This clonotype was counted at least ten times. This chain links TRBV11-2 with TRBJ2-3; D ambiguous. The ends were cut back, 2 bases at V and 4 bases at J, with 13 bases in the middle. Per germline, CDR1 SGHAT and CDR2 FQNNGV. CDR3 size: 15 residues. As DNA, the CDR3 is TGTGCCAGCAGCTTACGGTTTGGCCAGCCAGATACGCAGTATTTT. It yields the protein CASSLRFGQPDTQYF.

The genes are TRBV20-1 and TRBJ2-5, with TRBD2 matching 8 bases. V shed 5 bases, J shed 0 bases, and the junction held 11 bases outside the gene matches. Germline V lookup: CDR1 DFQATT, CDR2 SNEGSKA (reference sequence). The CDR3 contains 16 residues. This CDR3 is CSAPDSLAVYQETQYF. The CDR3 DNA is TGCAGTGCTCCAGACTCACTAGCGGTGTACCAAGAGACCCAGTACTTC.

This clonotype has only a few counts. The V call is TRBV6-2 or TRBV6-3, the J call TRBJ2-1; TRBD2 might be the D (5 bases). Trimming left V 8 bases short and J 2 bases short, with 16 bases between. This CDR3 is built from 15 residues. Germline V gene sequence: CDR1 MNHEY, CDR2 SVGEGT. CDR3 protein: CASAAGVGPYNEQFF. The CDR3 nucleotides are TGTGCCAGCGCTGCCGGGGTAGGCCCCTACAATGAGCAGTTCTTC.